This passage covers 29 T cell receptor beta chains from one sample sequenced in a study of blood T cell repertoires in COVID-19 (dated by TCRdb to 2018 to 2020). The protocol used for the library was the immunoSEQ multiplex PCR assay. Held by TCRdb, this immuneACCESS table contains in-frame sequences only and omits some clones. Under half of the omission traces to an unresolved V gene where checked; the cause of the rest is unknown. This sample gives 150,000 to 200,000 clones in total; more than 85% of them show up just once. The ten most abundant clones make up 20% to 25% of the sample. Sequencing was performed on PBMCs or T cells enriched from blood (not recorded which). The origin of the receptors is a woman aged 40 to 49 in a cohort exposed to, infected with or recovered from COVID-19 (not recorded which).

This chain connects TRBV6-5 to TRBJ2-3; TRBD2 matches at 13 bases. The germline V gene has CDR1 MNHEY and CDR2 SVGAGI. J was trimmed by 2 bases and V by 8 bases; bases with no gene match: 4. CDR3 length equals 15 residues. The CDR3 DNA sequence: TGTGCCAGCGGCGGGACTAGCGGGGCCACAGATACGCAGTATTTT. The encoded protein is CASGGTSGATDTQYF.

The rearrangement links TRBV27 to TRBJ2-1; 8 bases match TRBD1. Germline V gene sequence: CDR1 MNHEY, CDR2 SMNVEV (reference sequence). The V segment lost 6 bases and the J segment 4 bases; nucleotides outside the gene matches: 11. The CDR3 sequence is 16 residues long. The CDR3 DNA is TGTGCCAGCAGGACGGCAGGGGGCGCGGGATACAATGAGCAGTTCTTC. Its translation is CASRTAGGAGYNEQFF.

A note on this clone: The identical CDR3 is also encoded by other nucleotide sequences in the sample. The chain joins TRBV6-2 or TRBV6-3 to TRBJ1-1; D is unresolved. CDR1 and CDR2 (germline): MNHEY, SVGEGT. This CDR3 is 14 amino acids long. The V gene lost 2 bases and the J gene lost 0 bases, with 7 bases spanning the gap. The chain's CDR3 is CASSYRTVNTEAFF. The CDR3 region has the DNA TGTGCCAGCAGTTACAGAACAGTGAACACTGAAGCTTTCTTT.

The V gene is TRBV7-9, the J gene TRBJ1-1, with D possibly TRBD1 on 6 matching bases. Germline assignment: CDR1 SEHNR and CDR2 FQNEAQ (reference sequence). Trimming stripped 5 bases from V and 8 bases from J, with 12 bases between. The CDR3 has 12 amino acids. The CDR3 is CASSLGQLEAFF. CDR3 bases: TGTGCCAGCAGCCTCGGACAGCTAGAAGCTTTCTTT.

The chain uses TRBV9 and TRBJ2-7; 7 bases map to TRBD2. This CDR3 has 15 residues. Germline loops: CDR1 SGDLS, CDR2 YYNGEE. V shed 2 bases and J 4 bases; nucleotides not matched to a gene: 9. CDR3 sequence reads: CASSVGGTSDYEQYF. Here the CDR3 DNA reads TGTGCCAGCAGCGTGGGGGGAACTAGCGATTACGAGCAGTACTTC.

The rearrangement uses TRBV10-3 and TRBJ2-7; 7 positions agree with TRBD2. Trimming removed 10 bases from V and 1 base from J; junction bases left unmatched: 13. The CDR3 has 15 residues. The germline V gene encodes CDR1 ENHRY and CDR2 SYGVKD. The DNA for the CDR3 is TGTGCCACCTCGCTCGGGGGGAGTCGGTCCTACGAGCAGTACTTC. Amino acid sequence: CATSLGGSRSYEQYF.

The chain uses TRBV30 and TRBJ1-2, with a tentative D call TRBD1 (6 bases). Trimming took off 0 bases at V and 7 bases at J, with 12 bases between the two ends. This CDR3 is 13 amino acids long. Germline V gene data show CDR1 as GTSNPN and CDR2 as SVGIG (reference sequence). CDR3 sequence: CAWSVQGASGYTF. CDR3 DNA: TGTGCCTGGAGTGTACAGGGAGCATCTGGCTACACCTTC.

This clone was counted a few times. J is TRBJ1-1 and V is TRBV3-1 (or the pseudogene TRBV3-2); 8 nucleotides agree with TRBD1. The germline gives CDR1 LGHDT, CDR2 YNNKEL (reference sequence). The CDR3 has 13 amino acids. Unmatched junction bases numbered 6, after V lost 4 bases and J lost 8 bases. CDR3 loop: CASSPDRGPEAFF. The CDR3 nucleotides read TGTGCCAGCAGCCCAGACAGGGGCCCCGAAGCTTTCTTT.

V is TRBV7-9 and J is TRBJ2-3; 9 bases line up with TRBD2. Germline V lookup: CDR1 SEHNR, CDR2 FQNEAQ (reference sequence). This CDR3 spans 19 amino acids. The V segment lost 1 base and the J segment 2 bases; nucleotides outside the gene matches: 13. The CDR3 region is CASSLDGLAGFPITDTQYF. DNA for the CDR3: TGTGCCAGCAGCTTAGATGGGCTAGCGGGGTTCCCGATCACAGATACGCAGTATTTT.

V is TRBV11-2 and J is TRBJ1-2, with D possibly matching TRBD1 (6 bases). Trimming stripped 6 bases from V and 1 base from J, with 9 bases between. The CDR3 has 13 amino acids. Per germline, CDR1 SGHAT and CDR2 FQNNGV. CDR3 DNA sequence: TGTGCCAGCAGTGCAGGGGTTAACTATGGCTACACCTTC. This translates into CASSAGVNYGYTF.

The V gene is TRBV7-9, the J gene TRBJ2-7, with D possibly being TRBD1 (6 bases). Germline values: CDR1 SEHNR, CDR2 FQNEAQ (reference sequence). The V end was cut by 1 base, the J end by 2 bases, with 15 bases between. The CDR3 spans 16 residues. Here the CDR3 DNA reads TGTGCCAGCAGCTTAGACACAGGGCTGCGCACCTACGAGCAGTACTTC. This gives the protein CASSLDTGLRTYEQYF. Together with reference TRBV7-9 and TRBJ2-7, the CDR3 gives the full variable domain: DTGVSQNPRHKITKRGQNVTFRCDPISEHNRLYWYRQTLGQGPEFLTYFQNEAQLEKSRLLSDRFSAERPKGSFSTLEIQRTEQGDSAMYLCASSLDTGLRTYEQYFGPGTRLTVT.

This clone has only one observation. The CDR3, as DNA: TGTGCCAGCAGCTTGAGGTCCCGAGGGACAGGGGCCAACGTCCTGACTTTC. The encoded protein is CASSLRSRGTGANVLTF. The rearrangement uses TRBV5-6 and TRBJ2-6; possible D gene TRBD1, 6 bases. The CDR3 contains 17 residues. CDR1 SGHDT and CDR2 YYEEEE come from the germline V gene. The V end was cut by 1 base, the J end by 4 bases, with 15 bases between.

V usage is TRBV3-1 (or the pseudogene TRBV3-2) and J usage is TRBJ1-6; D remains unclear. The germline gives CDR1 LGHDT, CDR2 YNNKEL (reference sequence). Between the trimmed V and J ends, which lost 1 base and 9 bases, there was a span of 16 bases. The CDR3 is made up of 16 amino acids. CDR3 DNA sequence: TGTGCCAGCAGCCAAGTTGATCCCCGGTCAGGTTCACCCCTCCACTTT. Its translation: CASSQVDPRSGSPLHF.

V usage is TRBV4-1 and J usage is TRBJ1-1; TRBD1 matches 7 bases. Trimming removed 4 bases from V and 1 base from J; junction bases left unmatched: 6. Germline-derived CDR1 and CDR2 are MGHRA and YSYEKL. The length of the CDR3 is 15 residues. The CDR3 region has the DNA TGCGCCAGCAGCCGAGGGACAGCGAGGAACACTGAAGCTTTCTTT. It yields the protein CASSRGTARNTEAFF.

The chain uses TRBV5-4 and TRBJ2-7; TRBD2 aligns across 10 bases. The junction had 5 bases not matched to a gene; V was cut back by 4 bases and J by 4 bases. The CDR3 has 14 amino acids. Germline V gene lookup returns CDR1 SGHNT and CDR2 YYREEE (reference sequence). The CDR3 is CASSQGLAAYEQYF. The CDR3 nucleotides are TGTGCCAGCAGCCAAGGACTAGCGGCTTACGAGCAGTACTTC.

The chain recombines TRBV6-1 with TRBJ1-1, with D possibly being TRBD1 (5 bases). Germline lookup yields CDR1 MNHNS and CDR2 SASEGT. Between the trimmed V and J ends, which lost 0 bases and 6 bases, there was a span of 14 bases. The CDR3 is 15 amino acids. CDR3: CASSEAYSGAAEAFF. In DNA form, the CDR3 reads TGTGCCAGCAGTGAAGCGTATAGTGGGGCTGCTGAAGCTTTCTTT.

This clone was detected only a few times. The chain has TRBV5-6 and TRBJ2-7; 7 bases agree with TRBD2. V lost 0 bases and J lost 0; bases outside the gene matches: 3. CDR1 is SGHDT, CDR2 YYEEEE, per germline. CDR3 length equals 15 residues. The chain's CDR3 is CASSLGGGSSYEQYF. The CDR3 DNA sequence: TGTGCCAGCAGCTTGGGGGGCGGGAGCTCCTACGAGCAGTACTTC.

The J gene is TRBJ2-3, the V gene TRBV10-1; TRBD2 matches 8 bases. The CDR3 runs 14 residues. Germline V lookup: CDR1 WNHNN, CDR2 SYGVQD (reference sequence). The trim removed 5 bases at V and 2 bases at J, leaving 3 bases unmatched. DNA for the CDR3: TGCGCCAGCAGTTGGACTAGCCCCACAGATACGCAGTATTTT. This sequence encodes CASSWTSPTDTQYF.

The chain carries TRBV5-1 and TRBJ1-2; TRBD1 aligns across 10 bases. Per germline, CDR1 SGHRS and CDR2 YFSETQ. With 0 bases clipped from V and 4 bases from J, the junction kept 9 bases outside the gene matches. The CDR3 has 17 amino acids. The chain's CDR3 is CASSLETGGRLFYGYTF. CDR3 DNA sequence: TGCGCCAGCAGCTTGGAGACAGGGGGCCGTCTTTTCTATGGCTACACCTTC.

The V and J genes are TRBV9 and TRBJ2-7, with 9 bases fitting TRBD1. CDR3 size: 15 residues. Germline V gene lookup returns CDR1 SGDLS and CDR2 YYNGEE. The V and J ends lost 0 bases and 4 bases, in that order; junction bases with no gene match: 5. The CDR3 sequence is CASSVGGQGKYEQYF. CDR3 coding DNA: TGTGCCAGCAGCGTAGGTGGACAGGGGAAATACGAGCAGTACTTC.

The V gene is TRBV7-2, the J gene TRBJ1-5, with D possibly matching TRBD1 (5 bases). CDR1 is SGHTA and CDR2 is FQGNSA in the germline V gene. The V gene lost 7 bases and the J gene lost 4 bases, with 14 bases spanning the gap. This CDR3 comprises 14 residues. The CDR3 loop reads CASTRGGVNQPQHF. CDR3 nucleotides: TGTGCCAGCACCCGGGGAGGGGTGAATCAGCCCCAGCATTTT.

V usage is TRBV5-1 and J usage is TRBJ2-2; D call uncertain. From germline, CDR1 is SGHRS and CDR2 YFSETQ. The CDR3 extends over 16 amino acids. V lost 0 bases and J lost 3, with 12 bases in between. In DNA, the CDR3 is TGCGCCAGCAGCTTGGTCCAGACTGGCTACACCGGGGAGCTGTTTTTT. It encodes CASSLVQTGYTGELFF.

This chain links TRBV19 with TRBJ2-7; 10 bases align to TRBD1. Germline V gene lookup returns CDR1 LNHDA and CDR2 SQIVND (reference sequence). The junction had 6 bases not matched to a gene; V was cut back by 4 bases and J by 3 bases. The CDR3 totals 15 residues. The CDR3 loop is CASSSRDRGLYEQYF. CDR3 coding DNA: TGTGCCAGTAGTAGCCGGGACAGGGGTCTCTACGAGCAGTACTTC.

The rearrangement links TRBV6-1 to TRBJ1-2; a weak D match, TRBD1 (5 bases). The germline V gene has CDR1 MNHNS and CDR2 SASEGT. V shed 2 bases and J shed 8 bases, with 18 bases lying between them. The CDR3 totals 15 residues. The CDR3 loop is CASSERAEGPEGYTF. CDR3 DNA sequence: TGTGCCAGCAGTGAACGGGCGGAGGGGCCGGAGGGCTACACCTTC.

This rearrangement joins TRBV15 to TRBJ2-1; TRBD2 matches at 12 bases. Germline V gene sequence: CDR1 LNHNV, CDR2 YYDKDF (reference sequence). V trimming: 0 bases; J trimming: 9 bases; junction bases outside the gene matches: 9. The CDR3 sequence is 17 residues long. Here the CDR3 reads CATSREASGGASLEQFF. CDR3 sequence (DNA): TGTGCCACCAGCAGAGAGGCTAGCGGGGGGGCCTCACTTGAGCAGTTCTTC. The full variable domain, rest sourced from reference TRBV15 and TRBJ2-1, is DAMVIQNPRYQVTQFGKPVTLSCSQTLNHNVMYWYQQKSSQAPKLLFHYYDKDFNNEADTPDNFQSRRPNTSFCFLDIRSPGLGDTAMYLCATSREASGGASLEQFFGPGTRLTVL.

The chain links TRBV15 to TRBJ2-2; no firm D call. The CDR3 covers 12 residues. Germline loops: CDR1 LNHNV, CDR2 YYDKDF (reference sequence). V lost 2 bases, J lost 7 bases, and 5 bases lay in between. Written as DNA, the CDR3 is TGTGCCACCAGCAGATCTATCGGGGAGCTGTTTTTT. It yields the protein CATSRSIGELFF.

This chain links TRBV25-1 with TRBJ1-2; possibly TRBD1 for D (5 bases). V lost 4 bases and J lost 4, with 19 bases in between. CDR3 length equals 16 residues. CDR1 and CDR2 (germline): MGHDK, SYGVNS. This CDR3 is CASSVRPGLIPYGYTF. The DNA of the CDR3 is TGTGCCAGCAGTGTCCGCCCGGGACTTATTCCCTATGGCTACACCTTC.

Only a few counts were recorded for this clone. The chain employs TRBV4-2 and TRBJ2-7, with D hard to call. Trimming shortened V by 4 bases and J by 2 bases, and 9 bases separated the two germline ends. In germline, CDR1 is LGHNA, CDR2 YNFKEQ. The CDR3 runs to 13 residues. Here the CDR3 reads CASSPTGAYEQYF. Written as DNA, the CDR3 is TGTGCCAGCAGCCCTACCGGTGCCTACGAGCAGTACTTC.

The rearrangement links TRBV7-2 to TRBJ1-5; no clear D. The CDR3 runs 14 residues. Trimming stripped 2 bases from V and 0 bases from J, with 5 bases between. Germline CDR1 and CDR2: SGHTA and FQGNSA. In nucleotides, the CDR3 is TGTGCCAGCAGCTTACAGTATAGCAATCAGCCCCAGCATTTT. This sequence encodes CASSLQYSNQPQHF.